Presented here are 11 T cell receptor beta chains from one specimen sequenced in a study of blood T cell repertoires in COVID-19. Profiling relied on immunoSEQ multiplex PCR, and the TCRdb table lists in-frame clones only, not all of them. The sample includes 140,000 or so clones, 75% to 90% seen only once; the top ten take 3%. The sequenced material came from peripheral blood. The receptor set was obtained from a woman between 55 and 75 years old with active COVID-19.

The chain is built from TRBV5-4 and TRBJ2-1; 9 bases fit TRBD1. The length of the CDR3 is 14 residues. The germline V gene encodes CDR1 SGHNT and CDR2 YYREEE (reference sequence). The V gene end was trimmed by 3 bases and the J gene end by 7 bases; junction bases not matched to a gene: 5. CDR3 DNA: TGTGCCAGCAGCTCGGGACAGGGCCGGAATGAGCAGTTCTTC. It specifies CASSSGQGRNEQFF.

This clone was counted once. V is TRBV5-1 and J is TRBJ1-2; D not resolved. Deletions cut 4 bases from V and 2 bases from J, with 9 bases between. Germline CDR1 is SGHRS and CDR2 is YFSETQ. This CDR3 region has 13 residues. As DNA, the CDR3 is TGCGCCAGCAGCCTGGGCGGGAACTATGGCTACACCTTC. It specifies CASSLGGNYGYTF.

V and J are TRBV3-1 (or the pseudogene TRBV3-2) and TRBJ2-2; TRBD2 agrees at 13 bases. Germline V CDR1 and CDR2: LGHDT, YNNKEL (reference sequence). The CDR3 is 17 amino acids. Unmatched junction bases numbered 6, after V lost 4 bases and J lost 4 bases. CDR3 DNA sequence: TGTGCCAGCAGCCGCCGACTAGCGGGAGGCGGCACCGGGGAGCTGTTTTTT. Protein sequence: CASSRRLAGGGTGELFF.

With respect to this clone: A read error may produce the germline difference seen at one junction end. The J gene is TRBJ2-4, the V gene TRBV3-1 (or the pseudogene TRBV3-2); D possibly corresponds to TRBD2 (6 bases). This CDR3 is 13 amino acids long. The germline CDR1 and CDR2 sequences are LGHDT and YNNKEL (reference sequence). The DNA for the CDR3 is TGTGCCAGCGCCGAACTAGCCAAAAACACTCAGTACTTC. It yields the protein CASAELAKNTQYF.

V usage is TRBV2 and J usage is TRBJ1-6, with TRBD1 matching over 10 bases. The J segment lost 6 bases and the V segment lost 8 bases, leaving 13 bases of the junction unmatched. The CDR3 contains 17 residues. Germline V gives CDR1 SNHLY, CDR2 FYNNEI. This chain's CDR3 is CASSISGTGVGNSPLHF. CDR3 DNA: TGTGCCAGCTCCATTTCAGGGACAGGGGTTGGTAATTCACCCCTCCACTTT.

The DNA for the CDR3 is TGTGCCAGCAGTGAAGGGGGGGGGCGCGACGAGCAGTACTTC. Protein product: CASSEGGGRDEQYF. The rearrangement joins TRBV6-1 to TRBJ2-7; D perhaps matches TRBD2 (7 bases). The germline V and J ends were trimmed by 1 base and 5 bases, with 12 bases remaining between them. CDR3 length: 14 amino acids. Germline V gene sequence: CDR1 MNHNS, CDR2 SASEGT.

Here the CDR3 DNA reads TGTGCCAGTAGTTTCAACAGGGCCAATGAGCAGTTCTTC. This translates into CASSFNRANEQFF. The V gene is TRBV19, the J gene TRBJ2-1, with a weak D call TRBD1 (6 bases). CDR1 and CDR2 (germline): LNHDA, SQIVND (reference sequence). The CDR3 spans 13 residues. V lost 5 bases to trimming and J lost 6 bases, with 11 bases between them.

The J gene is TRBJ1-1, the V gene TRBV5-1, with D hard to call. The length of the CDR3 is 16 residues. Trimming removed 0 bases from V and 1 base from J, with 13 bases in between. The V gene's germline CDR1 is SGHRS and CDR2 YFSETQ. Here the CDR3 reads CASSLVSGFQNTEAFF. For the CDR3, the DNA is TGCGCCAGCAGCTTGGTCTCGGGTTTTCAGAACACTGAAGCTTTCTTT.

V and J are TRBV11-3 and TRBJ1-2; unclear D gene. Trimming took off 1 base at V and 0 bases at J, with 18 bases between the two ends. Germline V gives CDR1 SGHNT, CDR2 YENEEA. The CDR3 is 18 residues long. CDR3 amino acids: CASSLVVEGKQPNYGYTF. The DNA for the CDR3 is TGTGCCAGCAGCTTAGTTGTAGAGGGCAAGCAGCCTAACTATGGCTACACCTTC.

This sequence joins TRBV12-3 or TRBV12-4 and TRBJ1-6; D is unresolved. V lost 5 bases and J lost 9, with 8 bases in between. The CDR3 consists of 12 residues. The CDR3 sequence is CASSLLSSPLHF. For the CDR3, the DNA is TGTGCCAGCAGTCTCCTAAGTTCACCCCTCCACTTT.

Note on this clone: The sample has other DNA sequences that encode this CDR3 too. J is TRBJ2-2 and V is TRBV28; no clear D gene. Germline assignment: CDR1 MDHEN and CDR2 SYDVKM. V lost 7 bases, J lost 3 bases, and 3 bases lay in between. The CDR3 spans 11 residues. The CDR3 DNA follows: TGTGCCAGCACTTACACCGGGGAGCTGTTTTTT. Its translation is CASTYTGELFF.